The sequence of this TCR beta chain was determined in a study of blood T cell repertoires in COVID-19. Overall study context: COVID-19 samples from acute and convalescent phases originated in the United States, Italy and Spain.

The V end was cut by 2 bases, the J end by 2 bases, with 9 bases between. Germline V gene sequence: CDR1 MDHEN, CDR2 SYDVKM. The CDR3 length is 15 residues. Data came from immunoSEQ multiplex PCR; TCRdb stores just in-frame clones and leaves some out. In the table there are fewer than 15,000 clones, roughly 93% of which are singletons. The material sequenced was peripheral blood. This clonotype originated in a human donor in a cohort sampled during active COVID-19. The rearrangement joins TRBV28 to TRBJ2-2, with D possibly TRBD2 on 6 matching bases. The chain's CDR3 is CASSLALANTGELFF. Here the CDR3 DNA reads TGTGCCAGCAGTTTAGCACTAGCAAACACCGGGGAGCTGTTTTTT.